Each of the 3 T cell receptor beta chains below was sequenced from the same sample in a study of radiotherapy plus CTLA-4 blockade in lung cancer listed by TCRdb under 2018. The library relied on the immunoSEQ multiplex PCR assay. TCRdb retrieved this table from immuneACCESS and kept in-frame rearrangements only. Not all clones are present; in checked studies, unresolved V genes account for under half, and no reason is known for the remainder. The sample table lists roughly 90,000 clones, 60% to 80% of them with a count of one. The ten largest clones represent 11% to 15% of the sample. This sample comprised peripheral blood, obtained from a patient treated with radiotherapy plus ipilimumab. The receptors here all came from a human donor with non-small cell lung cancer that progressed on radiotherapy plus ipilimumab.

V gene TRBV15 combines with J gene TRBJ2-5; TRBD2 matches 12 bases. The trim removed 1 base at V and 5 bases at J, leaving 5 bases unmatched. The CDR3 spans 16 residues. The germline gives CDR1 LNHNV, CDR2 YYDKDF (reference sequence). For the CDR3, the DNA is TGTGCCACCAGCAGAGGACTAGCGGGGGCCCTGGAGACCCAGTACTTC. The encoded protein is CATSRGLAGALETQYF. The full variable domain, with the rest looked up from reference TRBV15 and TRBJ2-5, is DAMVIQNPRYQVTQFGKPVTLSCSQTLNHNVMYWYQQKSSQAPKLLFHYYDKDFNNEADTPDNFQSRRPNTSFCFLDIRSPGLGDTAMYLCATSRGLAGALETQYFGPGTRLLVL.

The V and J genes are TRBV14 and TRBJ2-7; D is undetermined. V was shortened by 1 base and J by 7 bases, with 14 bases between the two germline ends. This CDR3 comprises 14 residues. Germline CDR1 is SGHDN and CDR2 is FVKESK. CDR3 amino acids: CASSQGTRPWEQYF. The DNA for the CDR3 is TGTGCCAGCAGCCAAGGGACCCGGCCGTGGGAGCAGTACTTC.

The V gene is TRBV30, the J gene TRBJ1-1, with D perhaps matching TRBD1 (5 bases). Germline V gives CDR1 GTSNPN, CDR2 SVGIG (reference sequence). The CDR3 length is 12 residues. V lost 4 bases and J 4 bases, leaving 10 bases between the germline ends. CDR3: CAWTPGGTEAFF. The DNA for the CDR3 is TGTGCCTGGACCCCGGGGGGCACTGAAGCTTTCTTT.